These 19 T cell receptor beta chains share one sample of origin, sequenced in a study of blood T cell repertoires in COVID-19. Clones were sequenced by immunoSEQ multiplex PCR, and TCRdb holds only the in-frame ones, with some missing. In the table there are some 220,000 clones, 85% of which are singletons. The material sequenced was peripheral blood. The receptors come from a woman aged 70 to 79 with COVID-19, enrolled during active disease.

The rearrangement links TRBV5-1 to TRBJ1-2, with 8 bases that match TRBD1. Germline V gene data show CDR1 as SGHRS and CDR2 as YFSETQ. V dropped 3 bases and J dropped 0; count of bases not matched to a gene: 13. The CDR3 is made up of 18 amino acids. CDR3 residues: CASSSRLASTGANYGYTF. The CDR3 region has the DNA TGCGCCAGCAGCTCTCGATTGGCCTCGACAGGGGCTAACTATGGCTACACCTTC.

This clone was observed at least ten times. The germline gene is not matched at one end of the junction; a read error may be the cause. V and J are TRBV7-7 and TRBJ2-3; D possibly corresponds to TRBD2 (5 bases). Germline values: CDR1 SSHAT, CDR2 FNYEAQ (reference sequence). The CDR3 loop spans 15 amino acids. The CDR3 protein is CASSLGGSLTDTQYF. The DNA of the CDR3 is TGTGCTAGCAGCTTAGGCGGGTCCCTCACAGATACGCAGTATTTT. Variable domain in full (rest from reference TRBV7-7 and TRBJ2-3): GAGVSQSPRYKVTKRGQDVTLRCDPISSHATLYWYQQALGQGPEFLTYFNYEAQPDKSGLPSDRFSAERPEGSISTLTIQRTEQRDSAMYRCASSLGGSLTDTQYFGPGTRLTVL.

The chain has TRBV29-1 and TRBJ2-5; D is unresolved. The V and J ends lost 4 bases and 2 bases respectively, with 8 bases between them. CDR1 is SQVTM and CDR2 is ANQGSEA in the germline V gene. There are 12 residues in the CDR3. CDR3 coding DNA: TGCAGCGTTGGAGAACTTCAAGAGACCCAGTACTTC. As protein: CSVGELQETQYF.

In its sample, this clone was seen a few times. This chain connects TRBV19 to TRBJ2-4; TRBD1 matches 9 bases. After removal of 5 bases from V and 8 bases from J, the junction contained 7 bases not matched to a gene. In germline, CDR1 is LNHDA, CDR2 SQIVND (reference sequence). The CDR3 loop spans 14 amino acids. The CDR3 DNA sequence: TGTGCCAGTAGTCTCCGACAGGGGGGGGACATTCAGTACTTC. This codes for CASSLRQGGDIQYF.

The chain employs TRBV11-2 and TRBJ2-1; TRBD2 agrees at 8 bases. This CDR3 region has 16 residues. Germline V gene data show CDR1 as SGHAT and CDR2 as FQNNGV. Trimming cost V 0 bases and J 7 bases; bases outside gene matches: 8. CDR3 sequence (DNA): TGTGCCAGCAGCTTAGATCGAGCGGGGGTTGGTAATGAGCAGTTCTTC. It specifies CASSLDRAGVGNEQFF.

This clone was recorded only once. J is TRBJ1-1 and V is TRBV19; D is unclear. Germline loops: CDR1 LNHDA, CDR2 SQIVND (reference sequence). V lost 8 bases, J lost 1 base, and 8 bases lay in between. The CDR3 covers 12 residues. The CDR3 loop reads CASEGRNTEAFF. CDR3 DNA: TGTGCCAGTGAGGGTAGGAACACTGAAGCTTTCTTT.

The chain uses TRBV7-2 and TRBJ2-7; D is unclear. V was cut by 1 base and J by 6 bases, with 4 bases left in between. The CDR3 spans 11 residues. Germline V gives CDR1 SGHTA, CDR2 FQGNSA. The CDR3 is CASSLVLEQYF. The CDR3 nucleotides read TGTGCCAGCAGCTTAGTCCTCGAGCAGTACTTC.

As regards this clone: Compared with germline, one end of the junction differs, possibly owing to a read error. The genes are TRBV7-7 and TRBJ1-4, with 7 bases matching TRBD1. The CDR3 runs 15 residues. Germline V lookup: CDR1 SSHAT, CDR2 FNYEAQ (reference sequence). In DNA, the CDR3 is TGTGCTAGCAGCTTAGGGACAGCAACTAATGAAAAACTGTTTTTT. This encodes CASSLGTATNEKLFF.

The chain joins TRBV19 to TRBJ1-1; D unclear. Trimming shortened V by 5 bases and J by 10 bases, and 14 bases separated the two germline ends. CDR1 is LNHDA, CDR2 SQIVND, per germline (reference sequence). The CDR3 consists of 12 residues. The CDR3 is CASSPLWGVAFF. CDR3 sequence (DNA): TGTGCCAGTAGTCCCCTTTGGGGAGTAGCTTTCTTT. The full variable domain, rest sourced from reference TRBV19 and TRBJ1-1, is DGGITQSPKYLFRKEGQNVTLSCEQNLNHDAMYWYRQDPGQGLRLIYYSQIVNDFQKGDIAEGYSVSREKKESFPLTVTSAQKNPTAFYLCASSPLWGVAFFGQGTRLTVV.

The rearrangement links TRBV27 to TRBJ2-7; 8 positions agree with TRBD1. The CDR3 is made up of 14 amino acids. Germline V gene lookup returns CDR1 MNHEY and CDR2 SMNVEV (reference sequence). V was pared by 6 bases and J by 6 bases, with 10 bases of the junction left unmatched. CDR3 protein: CASSRTRDRTEQYF. DNA of the CDR3: TGTGCCAGCAGCCGGACCAGGGACAGGACCGAGCAGTACTTC.

The gene calls are TRBV2 and TRBJ1-1; maybe TRBD1 (6 bases). The CDR3 consists of 13 residues. V lost 2 bases, J lost 13 bases, and 17 bases lay in between. CDR1 SNHLY and CDR2 FYNNEI come from the germline V gene. The CDR3 DNA is TGTGCCAGCAGTGAAAGGACAGACTATCAGGGTTTCTTT. It specifies CASSERTDYQGFF.

The chain couples TRBV11-2 to TRBJ2-7; the D is unclear. This CDR3 has 13 amino acids. Looked up from germline, CDR1 is SGHAT and CDR2 is FQNNGV. V was shortened by 0 bases and J by 3 bases, with 6 bases between the two germline ends. The CDR3 loop reads CASSLEGLYEQYF. Written as DNA, the CDR3 is TGTGCCAGCAGCTTAGAGGGCCTCTACGAGCAGTACTTC. The full variable domain, completed using reference TRBV11-2 and TRBJ2-7, is EAGVAQSPRYKIIEKRQSVAFWCNPISGHATLYWYQQILGQGPKLLIQFQNNGVVDDSQLPKDRFSAERLKGVDSTLKIQPAKLEDSAVYLCASSLEGLYEQYFGPGTRLTVT.

The chain links TRBV11-3 to TRBJ2-7, with TRBD2 identical over 8 bases. Trimming removed 4 bases from V and 2 bases from J; junction bases left unmatched: 7. Germline V gene sequence: CDR1 SGHNT, CDR2 YENEEA. The CDR3 contains 15 residues. CDR3 sequence: CASSSDSGATYEQYF. CDR3 coding DNA: TGTGCCAGCAGCTCCGATAGCGGGGCCACCTACGAGCAGTACTTC.

CDR3: CASSADSGRNSPLHF. Here the CDR3 DNA reads TGTGCCAGCAGTGCGGACAGTGGTCGTAATTCACCCCTCCACTTT. The chain combines TRBV2 with TRBJ1-6, with D possibly matching TRBD1 (6 bases). The V end was cut by 4 bases, the J end by 6 bases, with 13 bases between. From germline, CDR1 is SNHLY and CDR2 FYNNEI. The CDR3 totals 15 residues.

With respect to this clone: The junction does not match germline at one end; this may be a read error. The rearrangement uses TRBV27 and TRBJ1-5; 10 nucleotides align to TRBD1. Germline V gives CDR1 MNHEY, CDR2 SMNVEV (reference sequence). The length of the CDR3 is 16 residues. CDR3 amino acids: CAGSWGTGDSNQPQHF. The DNA of the CDR3 is TGTGCCGGCAGTTGGGGGACAGGGGATAGCAATCAGCCCCAGCATTTT.

This clone occurred once. V and J are TRBV18 and TRBJ1-2; D is perhaps TRBD1 (5 bases). Trimming took off 2 bases at V and 3 bases at J, with 13 bases between the two ends. The germline V gene has CDR1 KGHSH and CDR2 LQKENI. The CDR3 totals 15 residues. As DNA, the CDR3 is TGTGCCAGCTCACCAGTCAGAGGAGGGGACTATGGCTACACCTTC. This encodes CASSPVRGGDYGYTF.

In regard to this clone: The sample holds other DNA sequences that translate to the same CDR3. This chain links TRBV10-3 with TRBJ2-7; 14 bases match TRBD2. This CDR3 comprises 15 residues. CDR1 and CDR2 from the germline V gene are ENHRY and SYGVKD. V was clipped by 4 bases and J by 4 bases; unmatched bases: 3. In nucleotides, the CDR3 is TGTGCCATCAGTGCCGGGACTAGCGGGAGTTACGAGCAGTACTTC. Protein: CAISAGTSGSYEQYF.

The V gene is TRBV7-9, the J gene TRBJ1-5, with D perhaps matching TRBD1 (5 bases). V was pared by 5 bases and J by 5 bases, with 7 bases between. Per the germline V gene, CDR1 is SEHNR and CDR2 is FQNEAQ (reference sequence). The CDR3 has 12 amino acids. The CDR3 nucleotides are TGTGCCAGCAGCGCGGGGGATCAGCCCCAGCATTTT. This codes for CASSAGDQPQHF. The full variable domain, with the rest looked up from reference TRBV7-9 and TRBJ1-5, is DTGVSQNPRHKITKRGQNVTFRCDPISEHNRLYWYRQTLGQGPEFLTYFQNEAQLEKSRLLSDRFSAERPKGSFSTLEIQRTEQGDSAMYLCASSAGDQPQHFGDGTRLSIL.

The chain is built from TRBV4-1 and TRBJ1-4; weak D call: TRBD1 (6 bases). Germline V gives CDR1 MGHRA, CDR2 YSYEKL. The CDR3 length is 17 residues. Trimming took off 0 bases at V and 4 bases at J, with 15 bases between the two ends. CDR3 amino acids: CASSQEGRGRFNEKLFF. The CDR3 nucleotides are TGCGCCAGCAGCCAAGAGGGCAGGGGTCGGTTTAATGAAAAACTGTTTTTT.